This note documents a single T cell receptor beta chain sequence. Its antigen is still unknown. Amplification used 60 Vbeta primers and 13 Jbeta primers. The repertoire was sequenced with immunoSEQ multiplex PCR; TCRdb's copy has only in-frame clones and lacks some. Among around 120,000 clones, roughly 80% were seen once, and the ten largest hold 1.8%. The sample is drawn from a study of cytomegalovirus exposure and HLA in healthy donors. Study-level points and caveats: A further, later analysis showed that HLA-associated TCR beta chains (compared with equally common others) were more clonally expanded. Several of the most significant clusters appeared linked to common viral pathogens, based on a later analysis. A classifier reportedly called cytomegalovirus status with high sensitivity and specificity.

The CDR3 loop spans 13 amino acids. V lost 7 bases to trimming and J lost 7 bases, with 13 bases between them. CDR1 and CDR2 from the germline V gene are MGHDK and SYGVNS. Sequencing input: PBMCs. The J gene is TRBJ2-2, the V gene TRBV25-1, with D maybe TRBD1 (6 bases). This receptor was obtained from a man younger than 35 in good health and CMV-seronegative. The CDR3 DNA follows: TGTGCCAGCACAGGGGTGAGTGACGGGGAGCTGTTTTTT. Translating it yields CASTGVSDGELFF. Full variable domain (rest looked up from reference TRBV25-1 and TRBJ2-2): EADIYQTPRYLVIGTGKKITLECSQTMGHDKMYWYQQDPGMELHLIHYSYGVNSTEKGDLSSESTVSRIRTEHFPLTLESARPSHTSQYLCASTGVSDGELFFGEGSRLTVL.